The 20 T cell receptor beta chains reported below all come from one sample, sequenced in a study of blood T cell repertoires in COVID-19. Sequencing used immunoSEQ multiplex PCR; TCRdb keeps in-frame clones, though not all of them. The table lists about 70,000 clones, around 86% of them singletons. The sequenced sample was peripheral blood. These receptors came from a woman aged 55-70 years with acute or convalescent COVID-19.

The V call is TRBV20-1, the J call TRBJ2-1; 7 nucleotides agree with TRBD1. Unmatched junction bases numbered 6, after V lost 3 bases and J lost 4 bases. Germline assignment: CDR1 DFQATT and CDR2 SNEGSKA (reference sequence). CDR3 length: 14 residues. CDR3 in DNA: TGCAGTGCTAGTTTCGGGACAGAGTACAATGAGCAGTTCTTC. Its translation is CSASFGTEYNEQFF.

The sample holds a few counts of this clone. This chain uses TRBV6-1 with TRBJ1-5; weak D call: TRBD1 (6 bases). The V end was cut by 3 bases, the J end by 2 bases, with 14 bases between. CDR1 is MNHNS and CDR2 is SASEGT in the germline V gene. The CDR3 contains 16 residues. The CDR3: CASSDLVRGRNQPQHF. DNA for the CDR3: TGTGCCAGCAGTGACCTCGTCAGGGGCCGCAATCAGCCCCAGCATTTT.

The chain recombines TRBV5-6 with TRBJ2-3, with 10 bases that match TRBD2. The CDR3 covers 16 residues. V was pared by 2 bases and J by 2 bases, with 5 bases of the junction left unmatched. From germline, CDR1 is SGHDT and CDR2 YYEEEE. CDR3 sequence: CASSLIAGGPTDTQYF. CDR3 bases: TGTGCCAGCAGCTTAATAGCGGGGGGCCCCACAGATACGCAGTATTTT.

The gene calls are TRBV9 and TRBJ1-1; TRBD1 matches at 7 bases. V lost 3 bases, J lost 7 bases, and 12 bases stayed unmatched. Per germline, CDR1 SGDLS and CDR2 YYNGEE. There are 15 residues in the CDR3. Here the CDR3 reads CASSDTGARSGEAFF. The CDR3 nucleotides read TGTGCCAGCAGCGATACAGGGGCGAGGAGTGGTGAAGCTTTCTTT.

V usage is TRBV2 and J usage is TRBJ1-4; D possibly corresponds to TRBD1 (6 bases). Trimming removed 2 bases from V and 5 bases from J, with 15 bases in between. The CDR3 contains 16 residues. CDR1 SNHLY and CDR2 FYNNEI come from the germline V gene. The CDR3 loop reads CASSELRGGRNEKLFF. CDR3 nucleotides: TGTGCCAGCAGTGAATTGCGGGGGGGCAGAAATGAAAAACTGTTTTTT.

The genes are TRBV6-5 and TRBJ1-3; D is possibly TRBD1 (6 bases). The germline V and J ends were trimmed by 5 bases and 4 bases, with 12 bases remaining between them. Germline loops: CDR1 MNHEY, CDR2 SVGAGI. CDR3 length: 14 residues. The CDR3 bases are TGTGCCAGCAGTCTTACAGGGCCAGGAAACACCATATATTTT. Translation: CASSLTGPGNTIYF.

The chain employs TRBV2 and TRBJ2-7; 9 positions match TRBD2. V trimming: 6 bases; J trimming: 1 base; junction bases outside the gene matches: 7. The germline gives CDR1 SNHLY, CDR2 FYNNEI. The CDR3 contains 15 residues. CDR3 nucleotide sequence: TGTGCCAGCAGGATGGCTAGCGGGACTTCCTACGAGCAGTACTTC. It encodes CASRMASGTSYEQYF. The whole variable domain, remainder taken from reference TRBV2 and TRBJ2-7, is EPEVTQTPSHQVTQMGQEVILRCVPISNHLYFYWYRQILGQKVEFLVSFYNNEISEKSEIFDDQFSVERPDGSNFTLKIRSTKLEDSAMYFCASRMASGTSYEQYFGPGTRLTVT.

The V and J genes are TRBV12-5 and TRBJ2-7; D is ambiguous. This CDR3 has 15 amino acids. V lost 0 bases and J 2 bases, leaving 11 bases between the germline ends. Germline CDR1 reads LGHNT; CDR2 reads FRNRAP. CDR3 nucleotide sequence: TGTGCTAGTGGTTTGGTACGGAGTGAGACCTACGAGCAGTACTTC. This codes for CASGLVRSETYEQYF.

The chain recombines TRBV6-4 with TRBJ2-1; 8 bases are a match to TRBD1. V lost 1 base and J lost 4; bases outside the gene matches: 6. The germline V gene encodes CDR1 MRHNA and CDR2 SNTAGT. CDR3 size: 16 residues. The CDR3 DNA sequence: TGTGCCAGCAGTGACTTCGCCCGACAGGGGTACAATGAGCAGTTCTTC. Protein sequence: CASSDFARQGYNEQFF.

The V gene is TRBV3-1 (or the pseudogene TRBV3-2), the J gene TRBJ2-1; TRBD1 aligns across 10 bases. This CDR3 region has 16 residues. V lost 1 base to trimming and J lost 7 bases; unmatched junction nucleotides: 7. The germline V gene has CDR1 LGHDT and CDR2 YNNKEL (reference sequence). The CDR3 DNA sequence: TGTGCCAGCAGCCAAGTCATGGGACAGGGGCCGAATGAGCAGTTCTTC. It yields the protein CASSQVMGQGPNEQFF.

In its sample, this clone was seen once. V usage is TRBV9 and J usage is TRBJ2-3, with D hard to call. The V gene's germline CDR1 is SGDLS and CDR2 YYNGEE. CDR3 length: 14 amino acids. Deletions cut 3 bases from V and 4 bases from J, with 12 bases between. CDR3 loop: CASSARTQADTQYF. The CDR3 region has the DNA TGTGCCAGCAGCGCCCGAACGCAGGCAGATACGCAGTATTTT.

CDR3 in DNA: TGTGCCAGCAGCTTAGAAGGAGACAGTGAAAAACTGTTTTTT. Amino acids: CASSLEGDSEKLFF. J is TRBJ1-4 and V is TRBV7-2; TRBD1 might be the D (5 bases). The CDR3 consists of 14 residues. Germline CDR1 reads SGHTA; CDR2 reads FQGNSA. V lost 1 base, J lost 7 bases, and 10 bases lay in between.

In nucleotides, the CDR3 is TGTGCCAGCAGCAGGGCGACTCACTCTGGGGCCAACGTCCTGACTTTC. Translated: CASSRATHSGANVLTF. This chain connects TRBV2 to TRBJ2-6; a possible D gene is TRBD1 (5 bases). V gave up 6 bases and J gave up 0 bases, with 12 bases separating them. Germline CDR1 SNHLY, CDR2 FYNNEI. This CDR3 contains 16 residues. Filled out from reference TRBV2 and TRBJ2-6, the complete variable domain reads EPEVTQTPSHQVTQMGQEVILRCVPISNHLYFYWYRQILGQKVEFLVSFYNNEISEKSEIFDDQFSVERPDGSNFTLKIRSTKLEDSAMYFCASSRATHSGANVLTFGAGSRLTVL.

The CDR3 sequence is CASSLAGQAKNIQYF. The CDR3, as DNA: TGTGCCAGCAGCTTAGCGGGGCAAGCCAAAAACATTCAGTACTTC. This chain uses TRBV5-4 with TRBJ2-4, with 7 bases lining up with TRBD2. Germline CDR1 SGHNT, CDR2 YYREEE (reference sequence). J lost 0 bases, V lost 2 bases, and 2 bases had no gene match. This CDR3 spans 15 amino acids.

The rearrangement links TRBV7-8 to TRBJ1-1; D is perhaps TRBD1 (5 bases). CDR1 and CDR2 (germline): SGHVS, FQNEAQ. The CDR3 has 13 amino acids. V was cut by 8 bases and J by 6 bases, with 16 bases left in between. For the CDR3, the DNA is TGTGCCAGCGTACAGGCTGTCAACTCTGAAGCTTTCTTT. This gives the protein CASVQAVNSEAFF.

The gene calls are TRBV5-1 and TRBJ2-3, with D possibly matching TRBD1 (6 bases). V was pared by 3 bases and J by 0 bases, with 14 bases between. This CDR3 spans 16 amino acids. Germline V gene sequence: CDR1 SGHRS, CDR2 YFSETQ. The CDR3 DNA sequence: TGCGCCAGCAGCTCAATGGGGGCAGGTAGCACAGATACGCAGTATTTT. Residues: CASSSMGAGSTDTQYF.

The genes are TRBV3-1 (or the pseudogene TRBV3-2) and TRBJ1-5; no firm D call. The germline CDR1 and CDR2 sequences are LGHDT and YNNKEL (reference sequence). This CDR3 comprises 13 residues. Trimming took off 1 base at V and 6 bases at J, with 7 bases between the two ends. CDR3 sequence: CASSQAVSQPQHF. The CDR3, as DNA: TGTGCCAGCAGCCAAGCAGTATCTCAGCCCCAGCATTTT.

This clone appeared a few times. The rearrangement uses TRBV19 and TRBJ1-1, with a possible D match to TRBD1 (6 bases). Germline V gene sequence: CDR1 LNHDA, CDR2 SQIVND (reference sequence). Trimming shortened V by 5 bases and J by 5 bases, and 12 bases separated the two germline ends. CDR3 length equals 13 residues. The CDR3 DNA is TGTGCCAGTAGTCCGGACAGAAGGACTGAAGCTTTCTTT. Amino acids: CASSPDRRTEAFF. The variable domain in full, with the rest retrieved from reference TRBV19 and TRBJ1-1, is DGGITQSPKYLFRKEGQNVTLSCEQNLNHDAMYWYRQDPGQGLRLIYYSQIVNDFQKGDIAEGYSVSREKKESFPLTVTSAQKNPTAFYLCASSPDRRTEAFFGQGTRLTVV.

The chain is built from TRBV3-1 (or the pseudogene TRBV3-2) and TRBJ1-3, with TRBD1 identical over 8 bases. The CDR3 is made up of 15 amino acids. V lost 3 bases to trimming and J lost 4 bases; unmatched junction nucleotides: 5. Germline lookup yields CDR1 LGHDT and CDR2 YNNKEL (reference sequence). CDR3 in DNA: TGTGCCAGCAGCCAGAAGGACAGGGTCGGAAACACCATATATTTT. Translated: CASSQKDRVGNTIYF.

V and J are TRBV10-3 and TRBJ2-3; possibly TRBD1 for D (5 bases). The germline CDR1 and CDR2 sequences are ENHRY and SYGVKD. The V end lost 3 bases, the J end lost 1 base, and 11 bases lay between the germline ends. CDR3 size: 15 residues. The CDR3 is CAISEGESGTDTQYF. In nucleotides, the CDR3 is TGTGCCATCAGTGAAGGGGAATCGGGCACAGATACGCAGTATTTT.